What follows are 9 T cell receptor beta chains derived from one specimen sequenced in a study of Graves' ophthalmopathy and Graves' hyperthyroidism. Beta-chain TCR CDR3 regions were amplified from RNA transcripts. HTBI primers were used in a first-round RT-PCR, which preceded a second-round multiplex PCR. Each CDR3 protein gets one entry after TCRdb re-called the multiplex PCR reads with MiXCR. Among 580,000 or so distinct CDR3 sequences listed, about two fifths were seen once. The material sequenced was peripheral blood or thyroid tissue (not recorded which). All receptors derive from an adult man with Graves' hyperthyroidism.

Many counts were recorded for this clonotype. The rearrangement uses TRBV12-3 or TRBV12-4 and TRBJ1-5; TRBD1 is a possible D gene (6 bases). The V end lost 5 bases, the J end lost 3 bases, and 8 bases lay between the germline ends. The length of the CDR3 is 13 residues. This CDR3 is CASSGQTNQPQHF. CDR3 coding DNA: TGTGCCAGCAGTGGACAGACCAATCAGCCCCAGCATTTT.

The chain employs TRBV7-6 and TRBJ2-5; TRBD2 aligns across 7 bases. Trimming removed 5 bases from V and 4 bases from J; junction bases left unmatched: 13. Germline CDR1 is SGHVS and CDR2 is FNYEAQ. The CDR3 consists of 16 residues. CDR3 residues: CASSRMPGLPSETQYF. The CDR3 bases are TGTGCCAGCAGCCGTATGCCGGGACTACCTTCAGAGACCCAGTACTTC.

The rearrangement joins TRBV10-2 to TRBJ1-5; TRBD1 aligns across 7 bases. This CDR3 has 13 amino acids. Trimming at V came to 2 bases and at J to 6 bases, leaving 1 base not matched to a gene. Germline V gives CDR1 WSHSY, CDR2 SAAADI. The CDR3 reads CASSENRGQPQHF. As DNA, the CDR3 is TGCGCCAGCAGTGAGAACAGGGGTCAGCCCCAGCATTTT.

This clonotype was seen a handful of times. The genes are TRBV19 and TRBJ2-7; no clear D gene. V gave up 3 bases and J gave up 2 bases, with 14 bases separating them. CDR3 length equals 15 residues. Per the germline V gene, CDR1 is LNHDA and CDR2 is SQIVND (reference sequence). The CDR3 bases are TGTGCCAGTAGTATTGAGTCGGGTGGGACCTACGAGCAGTACTTC. It yields the protein CASSIESGGTYEQYF.

The chain carries TRBV15 and TRBJ2-2; D unresolved. The CDR3 is made up of 15 amino acids. The germline V and J ends were trimmed by 4 bases and 2 bases, with 11 bases remaining between them. The germline V gene has CDR1 LNHNV and CDR2 YYDKDF (reference sequence). The CDR3 DNA reads TGTGCCACCAGCATTGGACCGCCAAACACCGGGGAGCTGTTTTTT. Residues: CATSIGPPNTGELFF.

The rearrangement uses TRBV6-6 and TRBJ1-6; no clear D. Deletions cut 1 base from V and 0 bases from J, with 13 bases between. CDR3 size: 18 residues. In germline, CDR1 is MNHNY, CDR2 SVGAGI (reference sequence). In DNA form, the CDR3 reads TGTGCCAGCAGTTACTTCCCTATGGCGAGCTCCTATAATTCACCCCTCCACTTT. Amino acid sequence: CASSYFPMASSYNSPLHF.

Only a few counts were recorded for this clonotype. The CDR3 loop reads CASTLSRNYPGELFF. CDR3 nucleotide sequence: TGTGCCAGTACCCTCAGTAGGAATTACCCCGGGGAGCTGTTTTTT. The chain uses TRBV19 and TRBJ2-2; D gene unclear. Germline lookup yields CDR1 LNHDA and CDR2 SQIVND (reference sequence). The CDR3 runs to 15 residues. V lost 7 bases and J 6 bases, leaving 18 bases between the germline ends.

This clonotype appeared a few times. The chain links TRBV2 to TRBJ2-3, with 7 bases aligning to TRBD1. The CDR3 is 13 amino acids. CDR1 and CDR2 from the germline V gene are SNHLY and FYNNEI. V lost 7 bases to trimming and J lost 3 bases; unmatched junction nucleotides: 4. The CDR3 nucleotides read TGTGCCAGCACCCGGGACAGTACAGATACGCAGTATTTT. It specifies CASTRDSTDTQYF.

About this clonotype itself: This may stem from a read error, because a much larger clone lies one nucleotide away. The chain links TRBV7-9 to TRBJ1-2; 7 bases match TRBD1. CDR1 is SEHNR, CDR2 FQNEAQ, per germline (reference sequence). The CDR3 contains 16 residues. DNA for the CDR3: TGTGCCGGCAGCGCTAAGAACAGACAGGGAGTCTATGGCTACACCTTC. Protein product: CAGSAKNRQGVYGYTF.